This T cell receptor beta chain emerged from a study of CD8+CD57+ T cells in acquired aplastic anemia. The CDR3 spans 11 residues. From germline, CDR1 is GTSNPN and CDR2 SVGIG (reference sequence). TCR beta VDJ and CDR3 were profiled, and genomic DNA was the template. TCRdb reanalysed the reads using MiXCR and keeps one entry per CDR3 protein. The sample lists over 100,000 distinct CDR3 sequences, 41% seen once, with over 6.5% in the top ten. A word on this clonotype: The junction departs from the called germline gene at one end, perhaps through a read error.

The clonotype originates from a human donor in good health, serving as a control. This chain links TRBV30 with TRBJ1-2, with TRBD1 as a possible D gene (5 bases). The sample taken for sequencing was sorted CD4+, CD8+, or CD8+CD57+ T cells (not recorded which) from PBMCs. The CDR3 is CAWSRSWGYAF. CDR3 sequence (DNA): TGTGCCTGGAGTAGATCGTGGGGCTACGCCTTC.